This T cell receptor beta chain was sequenced for a study of T cell changes during pregnancy in multiple sclerosis (dated by TCRdb to between 2017 and 2020). Broadly, across the study: Changes in the T cell repertoire over the course of pregnancy were examined in this study in women with multiple sclerosis.

This clone appeared a few times. The target of this receptor is not known. No base-level quality is on record; no much larger clone is a single base apart. Libraries were built with the immunoSEQ multiplex PCR assay. In its TCRdb copy, this immuneACCESS table keeps in-frame sequences only and misses some clones. Where compared with another copy, unresolved V genes explain less than half of these, and the others have no known cause. The sample data list 50,000 to 70,000 clones, and around nine tenths of these were observed just once. The top ten hold 5.3% of the sample. This TCR was recovered from a female donor with multiple sclerosis, enrolled in a pregnancy study. The sequencing used CD8+ T cells from peripheral blood mononuclear cells, collected before pregnancy.

The DNA reads TGTGCCAGCAGCTTAGGGGACAGGGACCGAAACACCATATATTTT. Its translation reads: CASSLGDRDRNTIYF. The V and J segments used are TRBV7-9 and TRBJ1-3; 9 central bases correspond to TRBD1. CDR1 SEHNR and CDR2 FQNEAQ are derived from the germline V gene (reference sequence). The germline V and J ends show losses of 1 base and 5 bases respectively, and no gene match explains 3 bases of the junction. The CDR3 has 15 amino acids, counting the end cysteine and phenylalanine. CDR3 DNA only is kept here, 45 bases in frame from base 1.